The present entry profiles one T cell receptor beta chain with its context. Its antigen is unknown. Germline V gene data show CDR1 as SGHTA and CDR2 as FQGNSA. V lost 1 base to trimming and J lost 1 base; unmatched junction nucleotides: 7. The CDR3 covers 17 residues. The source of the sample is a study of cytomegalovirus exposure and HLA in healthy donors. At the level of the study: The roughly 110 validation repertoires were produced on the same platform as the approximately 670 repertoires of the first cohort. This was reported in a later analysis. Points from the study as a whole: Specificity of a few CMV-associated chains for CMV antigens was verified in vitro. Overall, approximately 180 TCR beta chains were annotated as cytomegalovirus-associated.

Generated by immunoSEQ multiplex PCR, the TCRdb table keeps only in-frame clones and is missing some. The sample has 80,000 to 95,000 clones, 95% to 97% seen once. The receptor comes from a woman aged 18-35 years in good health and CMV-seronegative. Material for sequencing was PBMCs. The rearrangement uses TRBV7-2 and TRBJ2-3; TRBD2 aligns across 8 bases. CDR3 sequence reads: CASSLVWTSLGTDTQYF. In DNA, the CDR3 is TGTGCCAGCAGCTTAGTGTGGACTAGCCTGGGCACAGATACGCAGTATTTT.